This T cell receptor (beta chain) is drawn from a study of CD8 T cells in ankylosing spondylitis (dated 2017 in TCRdb). About the full investigation: The study set out to find disease-linked TCR variants by profiling T cell receptor beta repertoires in ankylosing spondylitis patients and healthy donors. The full study cohort was made up of 25 ankylosing spondylitis patients and roughly 100 healthy donors. Peripheral blood samples were taken, and synovial fluid was additionally collected from ankylosing spondylitis patients.

As regards this clonotype: Its antigen is not yet known. Within one base of it there is no much larger clone, and no base qualities were kept.

Study-wide conclusions, independent of this receptor: Some motif variants were previously reported in synovial fluid and blood of reactive arthritis patients, suggesting common disease-initiation mechanisms. Blood from ankylosing spondylitis patients appeared to be characterized by a TCR beta motif composed of under 10 highly homologous amino acid variants. The disease-linked clones were reported as significantly enriched in matched synovial fluid samples from ankylosing spondylitis patients. In peripheral blood, the disease-linked clones were found at relatively low frequencies and had a CD8+ phenotype.

V lost 0 bases and J lost 3 bases; the stretch between them is 9 bases long. The CDR3 goes from the cysteine to the phenylalanine over 14 residues. The CDR3 DNA has 42 bases and is translated from base 1. The germline V gene provides CDR1 SGHDN and CDR2 FVKESK. Sequencing instrument: Illumina HiSeq 2500. Quantitative 5'-RACE with molecular barcodes was the method used to prepare the TCR beta libraries. In the paper's pipeline: To identify disease-linked TCR variants, a new computational method was used, one built on a probabilistic model of VDJ rearrangement. In TCRdb, the public reads were trimmed at Q25 with fastp and aligned with MiXCR, with productive beta chains retained. Rows are unified per CDR3 protein, each entry keeping the most common DNA and genes. What appears here as the V and J calls and clone size reflects TCRdb's work, not the paper's. The sample includes about 130,000 distinct CDR3 sequences, with roughly 9% observed a single time. More than 3% of the sample is in the top ten clones.

This clonotype was obtained from a male donor with ankylosing spondylitis or in good health (not recorded which). The chain joins TRBV14 to TRBJ2-7, with no reliable assignment of the D segment. The source material was blood, either unsorted or a sorted T cell fraction (not recorded which). The CDR3 protein: CASSQEAQIYEQYF. The DNA sequence is TGTGCCAGCAGCCAAGAAGCTCAAATCTACGAGCAGTACTTC.